This paragraph covers one TCR beta chain sequence. What this receptor recognizes is not known. No qualities accompany the bases; no much larger clone lies one base away. The data are from a study of T cell responses to AZD1222 COVID-19 vaccine (dated by TCRdb to the early 2020s). Regarding the study in general: A total of around 240 trial participants underwent TCR sequencing, of whom approximately 200 had received two doses of AZD1222 and about 25 had received two doses of the MenACWY control vaccine. Enrollment into the trials was organized by age into subgroups of 18-55, 56-69 and 70-plus years, and those subgroups contained approximately 160, 26 and 62 TCR-sequenced participants, respectively.

There are 15 amino acids in the CDR3, from cysteine to phenylalanine inclusive. The only DNA kept is the CDR3, 45 bases in frame from the first base. The CDR3 regions of human TCRbeta chains were subjected to immunosequencing. In the paper's pipeline: TCRs in the repertoires were matched against a reference library of SARS-CoV-2-specific TCRs that had been generated with the MIRA antigen-specificity platform. Breadth was defined as the fraction of unique TCRs that were SARS-CoV-2-associated. Depth was defined as the fraction of total T cells that were SARS-CoV-2-associated. Using the MIRA data, each spike-specific TCR was assigned both to the spike region to which the TCR was reactive and to a CD4 or CD8 class. Log10-transformed breadth and depth values were compared by one-way ANOVA with Sidak's multiple comparisons tests. TCRdb limited this immuneACCESS table to in-frame rearrangements with V and J called. A share of clones is missing; checked studies link under half to unresolved V genes, and the rest is unexplained. The V and J calls and the clone size are those of that table, but D and trimming were determined from the DNA. For this sample the table gives around 200,000 clones, of which 90% to 95% were detected only once. The top ten constitute around 1.6% of the sample.

In the paper's terms, the time point label means: about 28 days (+/-7) after the second vaccine dose. AZD1222 recipients whose second dose came at about 4 weeks and those whose second dose came at about 12 weeks were combined into one group, since spike-specific TCR depth and breadth did not differ between the two schedules. Vaccinee samples came from UK trials COV001 and COV002, including a single-blind randomized controlled phase 2/3 trial of AZD1222 (ChAdOx1 nCoV-19) in healthy adults. For TCRbeta chain sequencing, PBMC samples were collected from trial participants at day 0 and at day 28 after the second dose. Beyond this particular receptor, the publication reports: A significant rise in spike-specific TCR breadth and depth was observed after two AZD1222 doses relative to day 0 and relative to MenACWY recipients. Reportedly, close to half of the unique spike-specific TCRs recognized epitopes lying outside the regions that are mutated in the B.1.351 and B.1.1.7 variants. Only five to seven AZD1222 recipients were SARS-CoV-2 seropositive at baseline, limiting conclusions about previously exposed vaccinees. Because no samples from the day 14 peak response were available, repertoires could be characterized only after the peak T cell response. Participants were mostly white British and included more females than males, and it was suggested by the authors that clonal diversity may have been underestimated. The 56-69-year group was small, and its depth increase did not reach significance, likely because of low power. Vaccine-associated CD4 TCRs spanned the whole spike protein, with dominant responses in regions 160-218 and 743-854.

The TCR originated in an adult who received the AZD1222 COVID-19 vaccine. The sequencing used peripheral blood, collected 28 days after the second AZD1222 dose. This chain is built from TRBV21-1 and TRBJ1-5. TRBV21-1 is a pseudogene. The DNA sequence is TGTGCCAGCAGCCAAGGGGAGACACTTCATCAGCCCCAGCATTTT. It codes for CASSQGETLHQPQHF.